Listed here are 5 T cell receptor beta chains from one sample, sequenced in a study of T cells in Graves' hyperthyroidism and ophthalmopathy. TCR beta CDR3 regions were amplified from RNA transcripts. A set of HTBI primers served as the primers for a first-round RT-PCR of the TCR CDR3. MiXCR was run by TCRdb on the multiplex PCR reads, yielding one entry per CDR3 protein. Found here are about 690,000 distinct CDR3 sequences, 17% of them singletons; the top ten hold roughly 15%. Sequencing used blood. The origin of the receptors is a man in his fifties or sixties with Graves' hyperthyroidism.

V usage is TRBV20-1 and J usage is TRBJ1-2; no reliable D call. The CDR3 is 15 residues long. Germline V lookup: CDR1 DFQATT, CDR2 SNEGSKA (reference sequence). The V and J ends lost 5 bases and 6 bases respectively, with 22 bases between them. The CDR3 sequence is CSAQDRAGFEDGYTF. The CDR3 nucleotides read TGCAGTGCTCAGGATCGGGCGGGGTTCGAAGATGGCTACACCTTC.

This clonotype was observed a handful of times. This sequence may be a read error, since a much larger clone differs from it by one base. Without the conserved terminal phenylalanine or tryptophan, this CDR3 likely stems from a read error. The J gene is TRBJ1-2, the V gene TRBV27; D possibly corresponds to TRBD1 (6 bases). CDR3 size: 11 residues. CDR1 is MNHEY and CDR2 is SMNVEV in the germline V gene (reference sequence). With 6 bases removed from V and 6 bases from J, the gap between germline ends came to 8 bases. DNA of the CDR3: TGTGCCAGCAGACACAGGGATGGCTACACCTCC. It translates to CASRHRDGYTS.

V is TRBV10-3 and J is TRBJ2-1; TRBD2 agrees at 8 bases. J was trimmed by 4 bases and V by 6 bases; bases with no gene match: 2. The CDR3 spans 13 residues. From germline, CDR1 is ENHRY and CDR2 SYGVKD. CDR3 loop: CAIRREAYNEQFF. The CDR3 DNA is TGTGCCATCAGGCGGGAGGCATACAATGAGCAGTTCTTC.

This clonotype showed up many times. The V gene is TRBV12-3 or TRBV12-4, the J gene TRBJ2-1; D perhaps matches TRBD2 (6 bases). The CDR3 is 14 amino acids. V was clipped by 6 bases and J by 5 bases, with 14 bases between them. CDR3 DNA sequence: TGTGCCAGCAGCCGCGGAGGGACCAACAATGAGCAGTTCTTC. Its protein product is CASSRGGTNNEQFF.

The table lists this clonotype with many counts. This sequence joins TRBV27 and TRBJ2-5, with D tentatively TRBD2 (6 bases). The CDR3 contains 14 residues. Trimming stripped 3 bases from V and 5 bases from J, with 13 bases between. CDR1 is MNHEY, CDR2 SMNVEV, per germline (reference sequence). In nucleotides, the CDR3 is TGTGCCAGCAGTTTTTGGGGGAGCGGGGAGACCCAGTACTTC. Its translation is CASSFWGSGETQYF.